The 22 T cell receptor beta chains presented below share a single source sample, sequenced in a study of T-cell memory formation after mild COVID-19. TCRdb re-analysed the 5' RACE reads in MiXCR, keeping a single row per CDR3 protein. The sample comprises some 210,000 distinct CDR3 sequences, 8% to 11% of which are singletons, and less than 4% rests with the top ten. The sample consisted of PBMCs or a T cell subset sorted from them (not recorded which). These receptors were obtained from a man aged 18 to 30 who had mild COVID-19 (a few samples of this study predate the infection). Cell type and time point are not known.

The CDR3 here is CASSLLYRQGNTEAFF. CDR3 coding DNA: TGCGCCAGCAGCCTTTTATATAGACAGGGCAACACTGAAGCTTTCTTT. V is TRBV4-1 and J is TRBJ1-1; 7 bases line up with TRBD1. The J segment lost 2 bases and the V segment lost 4 bases, leaving 10 bases of the junction unmatched. Germline lookup yields CDR1 MGHRA and CDR2 YSYEKL. This CDR3 is built from 16 residues.

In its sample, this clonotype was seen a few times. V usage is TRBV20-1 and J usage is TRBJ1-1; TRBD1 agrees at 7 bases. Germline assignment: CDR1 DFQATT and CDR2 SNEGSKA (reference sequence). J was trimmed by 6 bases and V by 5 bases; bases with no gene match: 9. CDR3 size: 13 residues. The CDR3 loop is CSARGQAAAEAFF. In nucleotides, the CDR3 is TGCAGTGCTCGCGGACAGGCAGCGGCTGAAGCTTTCTTT.

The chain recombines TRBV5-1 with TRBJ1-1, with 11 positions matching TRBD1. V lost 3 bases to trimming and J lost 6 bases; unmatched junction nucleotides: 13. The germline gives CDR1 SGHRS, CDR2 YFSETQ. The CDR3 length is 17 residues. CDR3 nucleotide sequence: TGCGCCAGCAGCTGGACTTCGGACAGGGGGCAAGAGGCTGAAGCTTTCTTT. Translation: CASSWTSDRGQEAEAFF.

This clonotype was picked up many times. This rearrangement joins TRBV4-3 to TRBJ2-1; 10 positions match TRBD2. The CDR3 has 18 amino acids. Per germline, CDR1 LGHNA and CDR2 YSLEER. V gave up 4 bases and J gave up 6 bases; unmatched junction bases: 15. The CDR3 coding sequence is TGCGCCAGCAGCCTTTACCCCCCAACTAGCGGGACATTCAATGAGCAGTTCTTC. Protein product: CASSLYPPTSGTFNEQFF.

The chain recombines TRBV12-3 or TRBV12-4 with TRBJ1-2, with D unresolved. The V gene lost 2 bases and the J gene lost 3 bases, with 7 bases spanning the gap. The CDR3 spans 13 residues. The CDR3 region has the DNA TGTGCCAGCAGTTTAAGGGAGTACTATGGCTACACCTTC. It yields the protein CASSLREYYGYTF.

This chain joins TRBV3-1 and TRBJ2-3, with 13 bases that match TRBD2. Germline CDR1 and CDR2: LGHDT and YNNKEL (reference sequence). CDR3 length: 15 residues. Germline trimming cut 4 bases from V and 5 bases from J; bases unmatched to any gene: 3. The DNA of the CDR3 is TGTGCCAGCAGCCCAAGGACTAGCGGGGGAGATACGCAGTATTTT. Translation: CASSPRTSGGDTQYF.

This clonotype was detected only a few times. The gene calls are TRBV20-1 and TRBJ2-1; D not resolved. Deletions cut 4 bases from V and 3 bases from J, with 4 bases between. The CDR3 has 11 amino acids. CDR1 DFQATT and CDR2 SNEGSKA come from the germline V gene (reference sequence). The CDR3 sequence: CSAINYNEQFF. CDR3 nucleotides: TGCAGTGCTATAAACTACAATGAGCAGTTCTTC.

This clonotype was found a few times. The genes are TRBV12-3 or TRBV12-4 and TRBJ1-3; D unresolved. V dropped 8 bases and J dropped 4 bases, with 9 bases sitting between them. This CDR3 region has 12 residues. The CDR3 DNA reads TGTGCCAGCGGTCGGGCGGGAAACACCATATATTTT. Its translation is CASGRAGNTIYF.

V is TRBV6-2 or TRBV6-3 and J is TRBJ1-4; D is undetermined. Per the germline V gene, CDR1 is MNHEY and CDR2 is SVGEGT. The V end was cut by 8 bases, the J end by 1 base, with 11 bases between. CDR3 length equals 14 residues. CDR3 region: CASRFIGTNEKLFF. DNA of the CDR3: TGTGCCAGCCGTTTCATTGGAACTAATGAAAAACTGTTTTTT.

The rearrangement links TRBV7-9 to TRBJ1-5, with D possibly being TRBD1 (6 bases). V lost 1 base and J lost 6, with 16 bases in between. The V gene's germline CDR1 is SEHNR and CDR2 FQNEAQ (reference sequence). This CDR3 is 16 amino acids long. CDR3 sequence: CASSLGSGAKGQPQHF. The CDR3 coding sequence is TGTGCCAGCAGCTTAGGATCGGGGGCTAAGGGTCAGCCCCAGCATTTT.

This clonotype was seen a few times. CDR3 sequence: CASRRDSTNEKLFF. In nucleotides, the CDR3 is TGTGCCAGCCGCCGGGACAGTACTAATGAAAAACTGTTTTTT. V is TRBV2 and J is TRBJ1-4, with 7 bases that match TRBD1. The CDR3 extends over 14 amino acids. Germline V gene sequence: CDR1 SNHLY, CDR2 FYNNEI. J gave up 2 bases and V 8 bases, and 5 bases lay outside the gene matches.

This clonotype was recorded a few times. In DNA form, the CDR3 reads TGTGCCACCAGTGGAGACAAGAACACCGGGGAGCTGTTTTTT. It translates to CATSGDKNTGELFF. The genes are TRBV24-1 and TRBJ2-2; D is unclear. Per germline, CDR1 KGHDR and CDR2 SFDVKD. CDR3 length equals 14 residues. V lost 5 bases and J 1 base, leaving 7 bases between the germline ends.

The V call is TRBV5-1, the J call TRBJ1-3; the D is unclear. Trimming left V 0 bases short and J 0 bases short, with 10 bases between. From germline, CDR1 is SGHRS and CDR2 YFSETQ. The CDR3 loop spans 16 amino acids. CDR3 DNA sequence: TGCGCCAGCAGCTTGGGACTCCCGAGCTCTGGAAACACCATATATTTT. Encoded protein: CASSLGLPSSGNTIYF. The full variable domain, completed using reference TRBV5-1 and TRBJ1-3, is KAGVTQTPRYLIKTRGQQVTLSCSPISGHRSVSWYQQTPGQGLQFLFEYFSETQRNKGNFPGRFSGRQFSNSRSEMNVSTLELGDSALYLCASSLGLPSSGNTIYFGEGSWLTVV.

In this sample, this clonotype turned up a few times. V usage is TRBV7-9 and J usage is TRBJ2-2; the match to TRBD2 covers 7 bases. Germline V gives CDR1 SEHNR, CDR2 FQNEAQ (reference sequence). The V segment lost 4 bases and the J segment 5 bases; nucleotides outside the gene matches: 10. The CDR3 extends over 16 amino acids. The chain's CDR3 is CASSSRHHGGTGELFF. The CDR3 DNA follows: TGTGCCAGCAGCTCCAGACACCACGGGGGGACCGGGGAGCTGTTTTTT.

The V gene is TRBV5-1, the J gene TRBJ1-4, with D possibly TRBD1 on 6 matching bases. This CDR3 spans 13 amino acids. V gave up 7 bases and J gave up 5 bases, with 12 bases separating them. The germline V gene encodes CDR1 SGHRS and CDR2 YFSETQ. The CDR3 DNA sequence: TGCGCCAGCCGGGACACCGAAAATGAAAAACTGTTTTTT. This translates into CASRDTENEKLFF.

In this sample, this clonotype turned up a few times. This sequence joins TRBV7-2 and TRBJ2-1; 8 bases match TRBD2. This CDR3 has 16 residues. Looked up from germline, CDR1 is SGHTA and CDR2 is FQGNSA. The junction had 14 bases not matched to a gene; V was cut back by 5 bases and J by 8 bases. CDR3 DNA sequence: TGTGCCAGCAGCGTCTTTAGCGGGACTACCCTCGATGAGCAGTTCTTC. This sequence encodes CASSVFSGTTLDEQFF.

CDR3 amino acids: CASSFRRVAGNTIYF. The CDR3, as DNA: TGTGCCAGCAGTTTTCGCAGGGTTGCAGGAAACACCATATATTTT. The chain uses TRBV12-3 or TRBV12-4 and TRBJ1-3, with a weak D call TRBD1 (5 bases). This CDR3 is built from 15 residues. Trimming took 3 bases from V and 4 from J, leaving 13 bases between them.

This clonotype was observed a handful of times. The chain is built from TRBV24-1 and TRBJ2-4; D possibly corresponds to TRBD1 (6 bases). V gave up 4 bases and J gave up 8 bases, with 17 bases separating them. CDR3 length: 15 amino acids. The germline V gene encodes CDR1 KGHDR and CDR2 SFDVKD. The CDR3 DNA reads TGTGCCACCAGTGACCCCAAGGGGGTCGGGGACATTCAGTACTTC. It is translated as CATSDPKGVGDIQYF.

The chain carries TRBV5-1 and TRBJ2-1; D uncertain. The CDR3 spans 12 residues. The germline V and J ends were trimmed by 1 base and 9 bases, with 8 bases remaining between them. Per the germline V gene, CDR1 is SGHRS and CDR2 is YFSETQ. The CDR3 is CASSLSGSEQFF. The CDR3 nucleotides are TGCGCCAGCAGCTTGTCCGGTTCTGAGCAGTTCTTC. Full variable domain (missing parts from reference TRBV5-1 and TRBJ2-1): KAGVTQTPRYLIKTRGQQVTLSCSPISGHRSVSWYQQTPGQGLQFLFEYFSETQRNKGNFPGRFSGRQFSNSRSEMNVSTLELGDSALYLCASSLSGSEQFFGPGTRLTVL.

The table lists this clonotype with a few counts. CDR3 nucleotide sequence: TGTGCCAGCAGCCATAGCGGGGGGGCCCCAGATACGCAGTATTTT. Protein sequence: CASSHSGGAPDTQYF. This chain uses TRBV7-6 with TRBJ2-3; 11 bases align to TRBD2. There are 15 residues in the CDR3. In germline, CDR1 is SGHVS, CDR2 FNYEAQ. Losses at the gene ends were 5 bases for V and 4 bases for J; bases not matched to a gene: 5.

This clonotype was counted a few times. Here the CDR3 reads CASTSGHRSYEQYF. DNA of the CDR3: TGTGCCAGCACCTCGGGACATAGATCCTACGAGCAGTACTTC. This chain uses TRBV6-2 or TRBV6-3 with TRBJ2-7; D is possibly TRBD1 (6 bases). V was pared by 7 bases and J by 1 base, with 14 bases between. Germline CDR1 and CDR2: MNHEY and SVGEGT. The CDR3 totals 14 residues.

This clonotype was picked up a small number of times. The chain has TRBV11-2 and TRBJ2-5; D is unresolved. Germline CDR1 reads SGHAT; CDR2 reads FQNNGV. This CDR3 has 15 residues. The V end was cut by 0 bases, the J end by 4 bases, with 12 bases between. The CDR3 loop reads CASSLDLALVETQYF. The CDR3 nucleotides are TGTGCCAGCAGCTTAGATCTGGCCCTAGTAGAGACCCAGTACTTC.